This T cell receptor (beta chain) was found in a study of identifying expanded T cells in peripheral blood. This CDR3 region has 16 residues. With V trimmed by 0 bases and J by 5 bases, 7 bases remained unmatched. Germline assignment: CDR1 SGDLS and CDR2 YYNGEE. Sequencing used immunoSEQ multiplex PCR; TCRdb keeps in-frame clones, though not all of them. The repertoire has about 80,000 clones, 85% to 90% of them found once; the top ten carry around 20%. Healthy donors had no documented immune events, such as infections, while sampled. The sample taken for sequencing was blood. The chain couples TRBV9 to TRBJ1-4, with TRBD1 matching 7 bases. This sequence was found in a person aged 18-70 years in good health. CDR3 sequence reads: CASSVGRDSMNEKLFF. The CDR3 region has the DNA TGTGCCAGCAGCGTAGGCCGGGACAGCATGAATGAAAAACTGTTTTTT.